The next 8 T cell receptor beta chains were all read from a single sample in a study of technical replicates of blood from a handful of donors (dated by TCRdb to between 2016 and 2019). Receptors were amplified or captured by the immunoSEQ multiplex PCR assay. TCRdb re-hosts the immuneACCESS table, in-frame sequences only. Its copies lack some clones; in the studies checked, an unresolved V gene accounts for under half of them, and the cause for the rest is not known. Present in this sample are 95,000 or so clones, around 96% of which were seen just once. Of the sample, about 0.36% is held by the ten largest clones. The specimen sequenced was T cells isolated from PBMCs. These receptors all come from a human donor in good health.

CDR3 nucleotide sequence: TGTGCCAGCAGCTCAGCCGGGACTAGCGGGAGGTTCTCCTACAATGAGCAGTTCTTC. It yields the protein CASSSAGTSGRFSYNEQFF. This chain connects TRBV7-8 to TRBJ2-1; TRBD2 matches at 15 bases. Germline trimming cut 4 bases from V and 0 bases from J; bases unmatched to any gene: 7. The CDR3 has 19 residues. Germline CDR1 and CDR2: SGHVS and FQNEAQ. Based on the CDR3 plus reference TRBV7-8 and TRBJ2-1, the full variable domain is GAGVSQSPRYKVAKRGQDVALRCDPISGHVSLFWYQQALGQGPEFLTYFQNEAQLDKSGLPSDRFFAERPEGSVSTLKIQRTQQEDSAVYLCASSSAGTSGRFSYNEQFFGPGTRLTVL.

The chain has TRBV7-3 and TRBJ2-1, with 9 positions matching TRBD2. V was pared by 5 bases and J by 4 bases, with 6 bases of the junction left unmatched. This CDR3 is built from 15 residues. Looked up from germline, CDR1 is SGHTA and CDR2 is FQGTGA. In DNA, the CDR3 is TGTGCCAGCAGCCCTAGCGGGACTGAGTACAATGAGCAGTTCTTC. Its protein product is CASSPSGTEYNEQFF.

The chain employs TRBV15 and TRBJ1-5; TRBD1 matches at 7 bases. This CDR3 is built from 14 residues. Germline V gene data show CDR1 as LNHNV and CDR2 as YYDKDF (reference sequence). J lost 9 bases, V lost 0 bases, and 5 bases had no gene match. CDR3 residues: CATSRDRQGTPQHF. The CDR3 region has the DNA TGTGCCACCAGCAGAGATCGACAGGGAACGCCCCAGCATTTT.

The CDR3 loop reads CASSWRTDANEKLFF. CDR3 DNA: TGTGCCAGCAGCTGGCGGACAGACGCTAATGAAAAACTGTTTTTT. The V and J genes are TRBV5-6 and TRBJ1-4, with D possibly TRBD1 on 6 matching bases. The ends were cut back, 3 bases at V and 3 bases at J, with 12 bases in the middle. CDR3 length: 15 residues. The germline V gene encodes CDR1 SGHDT and CDR2 YYEEEE.

The genes are TRBV2 and TRBJ2-1; no clear D. The V end was cut by 4 bases, the J end by 9 bases, with 10 bases between. Germline V gene sequence: CDR1 SNHLY, CDR2 FYNNEI. This CDR3 contains 12 residues. CDR3 sequence reads: CASSGNSLEQFF. CDR3 sequence (DNA): TGTGCCAGCAGTGGAAACTCACTTGAGCAGTTCTTC.

The chain combines TRBV9 with TRBJ2-1, with 7 nucleotides matching TRBD2. The V segment lost 2 bases and the J segment 8 bases; nucleotides outside the gene matches: 7. The germline gives CDR1 SGDLS, CDR2 YYNGEE. CDR3 size: 14 residues. The CDR3 loop is CASSVAGVSDEQFF. The CDR3 DNA reads TGTGCCAGCAGCGTCGCGGGAGTCAGCGATGAGCAGTTCTTC.

The chain joins TRBV29-1 to TRBJ2-3, with D possibly TRBD2 on 5 matching bases. V was clipped by 5 bases and J by 6 bases, with 21 bases between them. The germline V gene has CDR1 SQVTM and CDR2 ANQGSEA. This CDR3 has 15 amino acids. The CDR3 region has the DNA TGCAGCGTTAAGATGGTCGTGGGAGTGTCGGATACGCAGTATTTT. Its translation is CSVKMVVGVSDTQYF.

This clone has just a few counts. This chain's CDR3 is CAISTGSYTDTQYF. The CDR3 nucleotides are TGTGCCATATCGACAGGGTCTTACACAGATACGCAGTATTTT. The chain links TRBV28 to TRBJ2-3, with 7 bases identical to TRBD1. Trimming took 10 bases from V and 2 from J; bases not matched to a gene: 9. This CDR3 is built from 14 residues. CDR1 MDHEN and CDR2 SYDVKM come from the germline V gene.